This T cell receptor (beta chain) was sequenced during a study of cytomegalovirus exposure and HLA in healthy donors. Study outcomes and limitations: Later analysis identified several of the most significant clusters that appeared linked to common viral pathogens. Later analysis identified a missense DCLRE1C variant that was linked to TCR beta V- and J-gene trimming. TRBV6-2, TRBV6-3 and some other V segments were excluded as indistinguishable. Using the classifier, cytomegalovirus status was reportedly diagnosed with high specificity and sensitivity.

The CDR3 is 15 amino acids. V shed 3 bases and J 4 bases; nucleotides not matched to a gene: 4. CDR1 is SGHVS, CDR2 FQNEAQ, per germline. Concerning this clone: Its target is not known.

The PCR had 60 Vbeta and 13 Jbeta primers. The repertoire was sequenced with immunoSEQ multiplex PCR; TCRdb's copy has only in-frame clones and lacks some. Listed are more than 40,000 clones; around 2% falls within the top ten. Sequencing input: PBMCs. The chain carries TRBV7-8 and TRBJ1-2; 11 bases are shared with TRBD1. This receptor was taken from a woman aged 40-49 years in good health and CMV-seronegative. The CDR3: CASSLGTGGVYGYTF. The CDR3 nucleotides are TGTGCCAGCAGCTTGGGGACAGGGGGTGTCTATGGCTACACCTTC.